Each of the 20 T cell receptor beta chains below was sequenced from the same sample in a study of cytomegalovirus exposure and HLA in healthy donors (TCRdb year 2017). The library was prepared using the immunoSEQ multiplex PCR assay. For the multiplex PCR, a mixture combining 60 forward primers for TCR Vbeta segments and 13 reverse primers for TCR Jbeta segments was used. TCRdb retrieved this table from immuneACCESS and kept in-frame rearrangements only. Not all clones are present; in checked studies, unresolved V genes account for under half, and no reason is known for the remainder. The sample includes roughly 200,000 clones, with roughly 80% observed a single time. About 1.5% of the sample is taken by the ten largest. The sequenced sample consisted of PBMCs. The source is a woman aged 18-29 years in good health and CMV-seronegative.

This clone came up a few times. V usage is TRBV9 and J usage is TRBJ1-3, with 7 bases aligning to TRBD1. The CDR3 loop spans 13 amino acids. Germline assignment: CDR1 SGDLS and CDR2 YYNGEE. V shed 3 bases, J shed 8 bases, and the junction held 5 bases outside the gene matches. This CDR3 reads CASSDDREHTIYF. CDR3 in DNA: TGTGCCAGCAGCGATGACAGGGAACACACCATATATTTT.

The chain uses TRBV29-1 and TRBJ2-1; maybe TRBD2 (11 bases). Trimming removed 2 bases at V and 8 bases at J, with 31 bases between. This CDR3 region has 19 residues. The germline V gene encodes CDR1 SQVTM and CDR2 ANQGSEA. The CDR3 is CSVEPWDRGTSGSDYEQFF. CDR3 nucleotides: TGCAGCGTTGAACCCTGGGACAGGGGTACTAGCGGGAGTGACTATGAGCAGTTCTTC.

V is TRBV2 and J is TRBJ2-7; 11 positions agree with TRBD2. Unmatched junction bases numbered 12, after V lost 3 bases and J lost 2 bases. CDR1 and CDR2 from the germline V gene are SNHLY and FYNNEI. The CDR3 totals 18 residues. CDR3 in DNA: TGTGCCAGCAGTGAGACGGGACTAGCGGCCCCAAGGGCCTACGAGCAGTACGTC. Translation gives CASSETGLAAPRAYEQYV.

The chain links TRBV19 to TRBJ2-7, with TRBD1 identical over 7 bases. The CDR3 sequence is 14 residues long. The J segment lost 6 bases and the V segment lost 6 bases, leaving 11 bases of the junction unmatched. Germline CDR1 LNHDA, CDR2 SQIVND (reference sequence). As DNA, the CDR3 is TGTGCCAGTAGACGGGACAGAGGCGCCGGCGAGCAGTACTTC. It yields the protein CASRRDRGAGEQYF.

This rearrangement joins TRBV27 to TRBJ2-3; weak D call: TRBD2 (6 bases). The CDR3 spans 15 residues. V shed 11 bases and J shed 2 bases, with 20 bases lying between them. Germline CDR1 MNHEY, CDR2 SMNVEV (reference sequence). The CDR3 DNA is TGTGCCGTCTGGAGGTTGGGAGGCCCCACAGATACGCAGTATTTT. Residues: CAVWRLGGPTDTQYF.

The chain employs TRBV6-5 and TRBJ2-5, with 7 nucleotides matching TRBD2. The junction had 1 base not matched to a gene; V was cut back by 2 bases and J by 7 bases. The CDR3 totals 12 residues. The germline gives CDR1 MNHEY, CDR2 SVGAGI. The CDR3 region has the DNA TGTGCCAGCAGTTACGGGAGGGGGACCCAGTACTTC. Translating gives CASSYGRGTQYF.

The rearrangement uses TRBV30 and TRBJ2-5; perhaps TRBD1 as D (6 bases). The J call could be wrong; TRBJ2-7 is a better fit for the DNA end. CDR1 and CDR2 from the germline V gene are GTSNPN and SVGIG (reference sequence). CDR3 length: 14 residues. CDR3 sequence (DNA): TGTGCCTGGAATAGACAGGATTCCTCCTACGAGCAGTACTTC. Residues: CAWNRQDSSYEQYF.

V is TRBV28 and J is TRBJ2-1, with TRBD1 matching 7 bases. The CDR3 spans 13 residues. Per germline, CDR1 MDHEN and CDR2 SYDVKM. The V gene end was trimmed by 7 bases and the J gene end by 5 bases; junction bases not matched to a gene: 5. CDR3 sequence reads: CASTLGGDNEQFF. DNA for the CDR3: TGTGCCAGCACCTTAGGGGGCGACAATGAGCAGTTCTTC. Together with reference TRBV28 and TRBJ2-1, the CDR3 gives the full variable domain: DVKVTQSSRYLVKRTGEKVFLECVQDMDHENMFWYRQDPGLGLRLIYFSYDVKMKEKGDIPEGYSVSREKKERFSLILESASTNQTSMYLCASTLGGDNEQFFGPGTRLTVL.

This rearrangement joins TRBV7-9 to TRBJ2-5; D possibly corresponds to TRBD2 (6 bases). Germline lookup yields CDR1 SEHNR and CDR2 FQNEAQ (reference sequence). Trimming cost V 5 bases and J 5 bases, with 21 bases left between them. This CDR3 is 16 amino acids long. The CDR3 spells CASSPELAGAGETQYF. CDR3 coding DNA: TGTGCCAGCAGCCCCGAACTAGCAGGCGCCGGGGAGACCCAGTACTTC.

The rearrangement joins TRBV19 to TRBJ1-1; 7 bases fit TRBD1. Looked up from germline, CDR1 is LNHDA and CDR2 is SQIVND (reference sequence). This CDR3 comprises 13 residues. The J segment lost 5 bases and the V segment lost 7 bases, leaving 7 bases of the junction unmatched. The DNA of the CDR3 is TGTGCCAGTAAGTGGGCAGGGGGGACTGAAGCTTTCTTT. It codes for CASKWAGGTEAFF.

The genes are TRBV27 and TRBJ2-7, with D tentatively TRBD2 (5 bases). CDR1 is MNHEY and CDR2 is SMNVEV in the germline V gene (reference sequence). Trimming stripped 4 bases from V and 2 bases from J, with 15 bases between. The CDR3 loop spans 15 amino acids. The CDR3 DNA sequence: TGTGCCAGCAGTTCAACCGATTCCGGGACCTACGAGCAGTACTTC. Translating it yields CASSSTDSGTYEQYF.

Written as DNA, the CDR3 is TGCGCCAGCAGCTTGTTGAACCGGGACTGGAACACCGGGGAGCTGTTTTTT. As protein: CASSLLNRDWNTGELFF. The V and J genes are TRBV5-1 and TRBJ2-2; a possible D gene is TRBD2 (6 bases). This CDR3 is 17 amino acids long. V was pared by 1 base and J by 1 base, with 14 bases between. Looked up from germline, CDR1 is SGHRS and CDR2 is YFSETQ.

CDR3 loop: CSVPLAGVYNEQFF. The CDR3 DNA is TGCAGCGTTCCACTAGCGGGAGTTTACAATGAGCAGTTCTTC. J is TRBJ2-1 and V is TRBV29-1, with 11 bases fitting TRBD2. V dropped 5 bases and J dropped 4; count of bases not matched to a gene: 4. Per germline, CDR1 SQVTM and CDR2 ANQGSEA. CDR3 size: 14 residues.

J is TRBJ2-7 and V is TRBV6-6; D is unclear. The CDR3 has 11 amino acids. Between the trimmed V and J ends, which lost 8 bases and 5 bases, there was a span of 10 bases. Germline-derived CDR1 and CDR2 are MNHNY and SVGAGI (reference sequence). In DNA, the CDR3 is TGTGCCAGCTTATCGCGGAACGAGCAGTACTTC. Protein sequence: CASLSRNEQYF.

Notes on this clone: The sample contains more than one DNA sequence encoding this CDR3. The chain links TRBV7-9 to TRBJ1-2, with D uncertain. From germline, CDR1 is SEHNR and CDR2 FQNEAQ (reference sequence). The ends were cut back, 1 base at V and 6 bases at J, with 9 bases in the middle. This CDR3 comprises 13 residues. The CDR3 loop is CASSLVLSDGYTF. For the CDR3, the DNA is TGTGCCAGCAGCTTAGTTCTCTCCGATGGCTACACCTTC.

V and J are TRBV5-4 and TRBJ1-3, with 7 bases fitting TRBD1. Unmatched junction bases numbered 7, after V lost 4 bases and J lost 0 bases. The germline V gene encodes CDR1 SGHNT and CDR2 YYREEE (reference sequence). The CDR3 runs 16 residues. The CDR3 protein is CASSIGTAHSGNTIYF. DNA for the CDR3: TGTGCCAGCAGCATAGGGACAGCTCACTCTGGAAACACCATATATTTT.

The chain uses TRBV10-1 and TRBJ2-3; perhaps TRBD1 as D (6 bases). Germline V lookup: CDR1 WNHNN, CDR2 SYGVQD (reference sequence). The ends were cut back, 6 bases at V and 0 bases at J, with 13 bases in the middle. The CDR3 consists of 15 residues. CDR3 sequence (DNA): TGCGCCAGCAGCTCCGGGACATATAGCACAGATACGCAGTATTTT. Translating it yields CASSSGTYSTDTQYF.

This clone was seen more than once but under ten times. V usage is TRBV28 and J usage is TRBJ2-7; 8 bases fit TRBD2. The CDR3 consists of 13 residues. CDR1 and CDR2 (germline): MDHEN, SYDVKM. The ends lost 3 bases at V and 7 bases at J; junction bases unmatched: 5. The CDR3 coding sequence is TGTGCCAGCAGTTTCGGGAGGGAAAGGGAGCAGTACTTC. Its translation is CASSFGREREQYF. Combining the CDR3 with reference TRBV28 and TRBJ2-7 gives the whole variable domain DVKVTQSSRYLVKRTGEKVFLECVQDMDHENMFWYRQDPGLGLRLIYFSYDVKMKEKGDIPEGYSVSREKKERFSLILESASTNQTSMYLCASSFGREREQYFGPGTRLTVT.

The genes are TRBV2 and TRBJ2-7, with D perhaps TRBD1 (7 bases). Germline V lookup: CDR1 SNHLY, CDR2 FYNNEI. The CDR3 is 15 amino acids. V was shortened by 6 bases and J by 0 bases, with 15 bases between the two germline ends. As DNA, the CDR3 is TGTGCCAGCAGCCCTCGACAGGGACTCTCCTACGAGCAGTACTTC. This gives the protein CASSPRQGLSYEQYF.

The rearrangement joins TRBV6-1 to TRBJ2-3; no clear D gene. This CDR3 contains 15 residues. Germline V gene lookup returns CDR1 MNHNS and CDR2 SASEGT. Trimming shortened V by 3 bases and J by 0 bases, and 10 bases separated the two germline ends. The CDR3 region is CASSDIGTSTDTQYF. CDR3 coding DNA: TGTGCCAGCAGTGATATTGGTACTAGCACAGATACGCAGTATTTT.